This TCR beta chain was retrieved from a study of blood T cell repertoires in COVID-19. Study-level background: Whether acute or convalescent, the COVID-19 samples came from the United States, Italy and Spain.

The germline gives CDR1 SGHNT, CDR2 YYREEE (reference sequence). This CDR3 has 16 amino acids. Trimming left V 3 bases short and J 6 bases short, with 21 bases between. This table comes from immunoSEQ multiplex PCR, and its TCRdb copy is limited to in-frame clones, with some not included. Of 250,000 to 400,000 clones detected, about 91% appear once; the ten largest clones hold approximately 1.8%. The chain couples TRBV5-4 to TRBJ1-1, with D maybe TRBD1 (6 bases). The TCR comes from a woman aged 30 to 39 with COVID-19, enrolled during active disease. Sequences were obtained from peripheral blood. This CDR3 reads CASSWGQGAVTAEAFF. The CDR3, as DNA: TGTGCCAGCAGCTGGGGACAAGGGGCTGTGACGGCTGAAGCTTTCTTT. Full variable domain (outside the CDR3, taken from reference TRBV5-4 and TRBJ1-1): ETGVTQSPTHLIKTRGQQVTLRCSSQSGHNTVSWYQQALGQGPQFIFQYYREEENGRGNFPPRFSGLQFPNYSSELNVNALELDDSALYLCASSWGQGAVTAEAFFGQGTRLTVV.